This T cell receptor (beta chain) originates from a study of regulatory T cells in long-lasting Graves disease. CDR3 regions were amplified by Arm-PCR using iRepertoire HTBI primers to build TCR beta libraries. TCRdb used MiXCR to reprocess the multiplex PCR reads, holding one entry per CDR3 protein. Of hundreds of thousands of distinct CDR3 sequences listed, 25% to 30% were seen once; the top ten hold about 40%. Described time point: persistent/refractory GD, antithyroid drugs over 5 years with positive TRAb. The TCR library was made from RNA extracted from PBMCs. Graves' disease diagnosis followed American Thyroid Association guidelines. This clonotype was picked up a small number of times. Per germline, CDR1 MNHEY and CDR2 SVGAGI. This CDR3 comprises 13 residues. V lost 1 base, J lost 3 bases, and 6 bases lay in between.

Sequencing used peripheral blood mononuclear cells (PBMCs), obtained when the disease was refractory, from a patient treated with antithyroid drugs. This chain joins TRBV6-5 and TRBJ2-5, with unresolved D. The clonotype comes from a female donor with Graves disease. The CDR3: CASSYLAEETQYF. CDR3 bases: TGTGCCAGCAGTTACTTAGCAGAAGAGACCCAGTACTTC.